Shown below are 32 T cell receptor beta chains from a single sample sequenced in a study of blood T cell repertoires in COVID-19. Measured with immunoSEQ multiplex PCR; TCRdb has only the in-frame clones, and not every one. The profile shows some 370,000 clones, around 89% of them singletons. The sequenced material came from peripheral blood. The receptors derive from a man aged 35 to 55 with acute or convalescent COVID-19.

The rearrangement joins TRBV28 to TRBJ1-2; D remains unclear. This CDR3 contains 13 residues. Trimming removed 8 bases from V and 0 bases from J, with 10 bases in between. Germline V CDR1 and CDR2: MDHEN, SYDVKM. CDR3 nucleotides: TGTGCCAGCGTAGACATATCTAACTATGGCTACACCTTC. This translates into CASVDISNYGYTF.

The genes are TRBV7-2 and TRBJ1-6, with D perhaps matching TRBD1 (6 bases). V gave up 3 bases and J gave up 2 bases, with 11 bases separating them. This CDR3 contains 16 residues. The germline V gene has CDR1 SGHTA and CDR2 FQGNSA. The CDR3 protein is CASSLRGRAYNSPLHF. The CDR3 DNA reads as TGTGCCAGCAGCTTGAGGGGGAGAGCCTATAATTCACCCCTCCACTTT.

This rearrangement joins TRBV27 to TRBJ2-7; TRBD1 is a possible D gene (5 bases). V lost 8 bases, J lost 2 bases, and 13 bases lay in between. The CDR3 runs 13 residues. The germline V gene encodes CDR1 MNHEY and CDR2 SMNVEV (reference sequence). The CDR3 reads CASGTGATYEQYF. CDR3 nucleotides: TGTGCCAGCGGAACAGGCGCTACCTACGAGCAGTACTTC.

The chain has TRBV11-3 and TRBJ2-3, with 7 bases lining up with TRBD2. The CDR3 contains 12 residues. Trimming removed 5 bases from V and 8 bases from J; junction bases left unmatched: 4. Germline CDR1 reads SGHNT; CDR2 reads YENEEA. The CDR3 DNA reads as TGTGCCAGCAGCCCCGGGGAGGGTACGCAGTATTTT. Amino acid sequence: CASSPGEGTQYF.

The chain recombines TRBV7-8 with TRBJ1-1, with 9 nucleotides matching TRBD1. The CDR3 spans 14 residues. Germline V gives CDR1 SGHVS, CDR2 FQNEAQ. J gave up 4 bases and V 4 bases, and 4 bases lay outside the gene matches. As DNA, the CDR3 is TGTGCCAGCAGCTGGGGGACAGGGAGCACTGAAGCTTTCTTT. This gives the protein CASSWGTGSTEAFF.

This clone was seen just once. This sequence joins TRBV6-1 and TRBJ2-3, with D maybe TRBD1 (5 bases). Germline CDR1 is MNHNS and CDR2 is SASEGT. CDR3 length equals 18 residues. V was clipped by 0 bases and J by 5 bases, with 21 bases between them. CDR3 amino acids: CASSEASPTVLGVDTQYF. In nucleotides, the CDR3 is TGTGCCAGCAGTGAAGCTTCCCCAACAGTGTTAGGGGTAGATACGCAGTATTTT.

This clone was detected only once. This CDR3 is CASSPYRETGTEFNSNQPQHF. The CDR3 bases are TGTGCCAGCAGCCCTTACCGCGAAACCGGGACAGAATTTAATAGCAATCAGCCCCAGCATTTT. The chain employs TRBV3-1 (or the pseudogene TRBV3-2) and TRBJ1-5; 7 positions match TRBD1. This CDR3 is built from 21 residues. The V gene end was trimmed by 4 bases and the J gene end by 0 bases; junction bases not matched to a gene: 21. Germline CDR1 LGHDT, CDR2 YNNKEL (reference sequence).

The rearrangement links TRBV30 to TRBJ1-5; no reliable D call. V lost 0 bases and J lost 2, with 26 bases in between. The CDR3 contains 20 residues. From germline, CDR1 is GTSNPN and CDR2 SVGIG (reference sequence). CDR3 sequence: CAWSVSLWRSGKLGNQPQHF. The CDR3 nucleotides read TGTGCCTGGAGTGTATCCCTGTGGAGGTCCGGGAAATTAGGCAATCAGCCCCAGCATTTT.

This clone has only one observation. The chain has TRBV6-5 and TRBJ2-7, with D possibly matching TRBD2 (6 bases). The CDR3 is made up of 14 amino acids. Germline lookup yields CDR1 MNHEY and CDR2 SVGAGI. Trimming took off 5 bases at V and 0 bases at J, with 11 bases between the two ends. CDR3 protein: CASSTFGSSYEQYF. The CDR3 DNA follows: TGTGCCAGCAGTACCTTCGGGAGCTCCTACGAGCAGTACTTC.

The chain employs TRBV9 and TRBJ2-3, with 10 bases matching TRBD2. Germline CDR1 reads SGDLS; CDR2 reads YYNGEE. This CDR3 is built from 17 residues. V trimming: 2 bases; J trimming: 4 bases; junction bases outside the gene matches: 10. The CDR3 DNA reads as TGTGCCAGCAGCGTGGGGTGGGGAACTAGCGGGGCAGATACGCAGTATTTT. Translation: CASSVGWGTSGADTQYF.

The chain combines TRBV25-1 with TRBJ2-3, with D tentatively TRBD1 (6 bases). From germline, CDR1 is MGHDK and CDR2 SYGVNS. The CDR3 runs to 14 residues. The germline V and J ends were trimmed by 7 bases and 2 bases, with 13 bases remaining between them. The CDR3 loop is CASKQGVATDTQYF. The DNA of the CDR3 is TGTGCCAGCAAACAGGGAGTAGCCACAGATACGCAGTATTTT.

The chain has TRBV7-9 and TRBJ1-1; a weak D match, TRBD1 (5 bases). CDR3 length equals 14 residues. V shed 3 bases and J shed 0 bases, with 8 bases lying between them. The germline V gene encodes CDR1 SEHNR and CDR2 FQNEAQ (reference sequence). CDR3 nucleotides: TGTGCCAGCAGCTTCCAGGGAATGAACACTGAAGCTTTCTTT. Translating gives CASSFQGMNTEAFF.

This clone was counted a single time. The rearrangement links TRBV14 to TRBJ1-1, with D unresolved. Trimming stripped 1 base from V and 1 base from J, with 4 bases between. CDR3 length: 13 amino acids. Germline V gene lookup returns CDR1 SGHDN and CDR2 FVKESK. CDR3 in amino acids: CASSQGQNTEAFF. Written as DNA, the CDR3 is TGTGCCAGCAGCCAAGGACAGAACACTGAAGCTTTCTTT.

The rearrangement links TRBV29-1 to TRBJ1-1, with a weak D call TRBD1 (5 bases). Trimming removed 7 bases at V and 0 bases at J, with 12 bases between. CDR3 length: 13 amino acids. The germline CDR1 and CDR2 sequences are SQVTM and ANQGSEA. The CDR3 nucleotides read TGCAGCGCCGAGACAGTTATGAACACTGAAGCTTTCTTT. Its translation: CSAETVMNTEAFF.

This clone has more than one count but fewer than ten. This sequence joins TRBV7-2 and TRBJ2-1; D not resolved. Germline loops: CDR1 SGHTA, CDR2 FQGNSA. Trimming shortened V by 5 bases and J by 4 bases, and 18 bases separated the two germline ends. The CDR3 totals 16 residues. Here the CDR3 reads CASSLSHSSRYNEQFF. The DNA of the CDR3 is TGTGCCAGCAGCCTTAGCCACTCGTCTCGGTACAATGAGCAGTTCTTC.

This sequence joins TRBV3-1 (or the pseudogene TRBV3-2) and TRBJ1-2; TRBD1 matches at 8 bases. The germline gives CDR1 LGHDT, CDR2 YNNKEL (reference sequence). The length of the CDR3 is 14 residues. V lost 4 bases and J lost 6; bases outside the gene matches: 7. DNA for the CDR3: TGTGCCAGCAGCCTCACAGGGGGTAAGGATGGCTACACCTTC. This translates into CASSLTGGKDGYTF.

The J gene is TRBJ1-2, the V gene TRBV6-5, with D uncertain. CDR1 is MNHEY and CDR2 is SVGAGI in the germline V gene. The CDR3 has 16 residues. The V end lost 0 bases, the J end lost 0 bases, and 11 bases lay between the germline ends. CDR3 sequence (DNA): TGTGCCAGCAGTTACTCGGTTGGCACAGCTAACTATGGCTACACCTTC. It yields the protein CASSYSVGTANYGYTF.

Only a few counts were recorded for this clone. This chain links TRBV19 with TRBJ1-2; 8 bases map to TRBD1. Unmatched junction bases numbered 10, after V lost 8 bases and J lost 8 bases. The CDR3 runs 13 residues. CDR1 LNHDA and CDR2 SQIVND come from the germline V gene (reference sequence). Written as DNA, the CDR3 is TGTGCCAGTGGGGCAGGGGGCCCGCGCGGCTACACCTTC. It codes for CASGAGGPRGYTF.

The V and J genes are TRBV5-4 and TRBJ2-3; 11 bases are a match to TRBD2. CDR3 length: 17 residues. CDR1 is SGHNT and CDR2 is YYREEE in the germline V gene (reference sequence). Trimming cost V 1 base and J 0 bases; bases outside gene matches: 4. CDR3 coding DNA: TGTGCCAGCAGCTTGAGGACTAGCGGGTCGAGCACAGATACGCAGTATTTT. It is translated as CASSLRTSGSSTDTQYF.

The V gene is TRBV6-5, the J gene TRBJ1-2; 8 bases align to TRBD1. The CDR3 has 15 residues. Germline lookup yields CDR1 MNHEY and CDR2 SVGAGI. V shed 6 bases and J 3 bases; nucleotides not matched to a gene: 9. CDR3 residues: CASRMGQDFDYGYTF. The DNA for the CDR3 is TGTGCCAGCAGGATGGGACAGGACTTCGACTATGGCTACACCTTC.

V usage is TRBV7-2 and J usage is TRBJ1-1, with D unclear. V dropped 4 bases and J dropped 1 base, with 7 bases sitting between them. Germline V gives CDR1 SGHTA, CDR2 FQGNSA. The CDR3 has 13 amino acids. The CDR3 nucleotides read TGTGCCAGCAGCTGGTCCAGGAACACTGAAGCTTTCTTT. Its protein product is CASSWSRNTEAFF.

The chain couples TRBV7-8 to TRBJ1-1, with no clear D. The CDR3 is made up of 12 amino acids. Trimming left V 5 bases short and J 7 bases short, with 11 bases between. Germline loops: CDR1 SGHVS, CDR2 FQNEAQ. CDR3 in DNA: TGTGCCAGCAGCCTATACCTGAGTGAAGCTTTCTTT. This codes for CASSLYLSEAFF.

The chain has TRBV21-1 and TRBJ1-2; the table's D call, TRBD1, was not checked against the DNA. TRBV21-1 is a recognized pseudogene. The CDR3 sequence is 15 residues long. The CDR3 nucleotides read TGTGCCAGCAGCAAACCCTTTCCAGATACGTGGGGCTACACCTTC. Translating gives CASSKPFPDTWGYTF.

CDR3 loop: CASSPVRNSNQPQHF. CDR3 nucleotide sequence: TGTGCCAGCAGCCCGGTTCGAAATAGCAATCAGCCCCAGCATTTT. The chain is built from TRBV6-5 and TRBJ1-5; D call uncertain. This CDR3 is built from 15 residues. Trimming shortened V by 6 bases and J by 0 bases, and 12 bases separated the two germline ends. Germline V gene data show CDR1 as MNHEY and CDR2 as SVGAGI.

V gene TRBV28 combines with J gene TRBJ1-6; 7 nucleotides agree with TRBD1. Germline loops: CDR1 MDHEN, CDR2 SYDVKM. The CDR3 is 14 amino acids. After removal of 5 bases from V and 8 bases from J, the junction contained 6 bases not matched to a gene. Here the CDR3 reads CASSLLGQDSPLHF. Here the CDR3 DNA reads TGTGCCAGCAGTCTCCTAGGACAGGATTCACCCCTCCACTTT.

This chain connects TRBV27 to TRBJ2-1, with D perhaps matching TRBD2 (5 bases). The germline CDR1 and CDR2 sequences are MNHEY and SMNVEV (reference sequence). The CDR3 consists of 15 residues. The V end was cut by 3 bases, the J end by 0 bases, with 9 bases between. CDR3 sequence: CASSLTGSSYNEQFF. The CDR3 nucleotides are TGTGCCAGCAGTTTGACGGGGAGCTCCTACAATGAGCAGTTCTTC.

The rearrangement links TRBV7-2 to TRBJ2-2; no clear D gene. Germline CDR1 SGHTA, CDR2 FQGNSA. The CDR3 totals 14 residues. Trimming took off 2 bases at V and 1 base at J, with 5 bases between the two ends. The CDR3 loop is CASSLTGNTGELFF. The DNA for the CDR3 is TGTGCCAGCAGCTTAACTGGGAACACCGGGGAGCTGTTTTTT.

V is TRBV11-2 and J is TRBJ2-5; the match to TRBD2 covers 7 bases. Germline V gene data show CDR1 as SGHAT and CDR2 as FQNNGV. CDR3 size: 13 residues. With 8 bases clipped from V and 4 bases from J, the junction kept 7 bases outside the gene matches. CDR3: CASVGLERETQYF. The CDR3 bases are TGTGCCAGCGTCGGACTAGAGCGAGAGACCCAGTACTTC.

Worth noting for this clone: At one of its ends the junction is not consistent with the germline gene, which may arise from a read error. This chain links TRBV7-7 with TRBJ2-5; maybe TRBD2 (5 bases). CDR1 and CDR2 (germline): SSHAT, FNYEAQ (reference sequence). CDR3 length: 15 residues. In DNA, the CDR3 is TGTGCTAGCAGCTTAGGAGGCACGTTGGGAGAGACCCAGTACTTC. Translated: CASSLGGTLGETQYF.

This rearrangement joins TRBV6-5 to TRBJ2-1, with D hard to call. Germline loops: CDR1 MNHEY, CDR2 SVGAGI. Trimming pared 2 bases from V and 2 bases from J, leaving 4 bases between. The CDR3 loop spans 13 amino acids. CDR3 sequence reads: CASSYLPYNEQFF. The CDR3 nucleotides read TGTGCCAGCAGTTACCTTCCCTACAATGAGCAGTTCTTC.

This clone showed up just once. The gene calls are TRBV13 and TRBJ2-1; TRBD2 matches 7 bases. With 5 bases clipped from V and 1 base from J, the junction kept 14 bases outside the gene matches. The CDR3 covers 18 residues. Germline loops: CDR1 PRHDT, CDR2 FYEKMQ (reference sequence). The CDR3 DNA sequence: TGTGCCAGCAGCCTAACCCCCCTGACAGCGGGATCCTACAATGAGCAGTTCTTC. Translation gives CASSLTPLTAGSYNEQFF.

Written as DNA, the CDR3 is TGTGCCACCTCCCGGGGGGGTTCACCCCTCCACTTT. It codes for CATSRGGSPLHF. The V gene is TRBV15, the J gene TRBJ1-6; a possible D gene is TRBD1 (5 bases). The CDR3 covers 12 residues. The ends were cut back, 8 bases at V and 9 bases at J, with 11 bases in the middle. Germline CDR1 LNHNV, CDR2 YYDKDF (reference sequence).